The clone carrying this T cell receptor (beta chain) was seen only a few times. The trim removed 6 bases at V and 7 bases at J, leaving 11 bases unmatched. Germline CDR1 and CDR2: MDHEN and SYDVKM. The CDR3 spans 16 residues. Those who participated ranged in age from roughly 18 to 89 years and resided in 20 to 30 US areas. Assignment of participants to cohorts was predicated upon participant-reported clinical history. Here immunoSEQ multiplex PCR was the method, and the copy in TCRdb shows in-frame clones only, minus some. The profile shows about 140,000 clones, just under 85% of them singletons. This sample is drawn from a study of blood T cell repertoires in COVID-19. As for the study in general: The origin of the acute and convalescent COVID-19 samples was the United States, Italy and Spain. T cells, B-cell-depleted T cells, or PBMCs supplied cDNA or gDNA.

The genes are TRBV28 and TRBJ2-7; 14 nucleotides align to TRBD2. Sample: PBMCs or T cells enriched from blood (not recorded which). The sequence was collected from a woman between 50 and 59 years old with acute COVID-19. The DNA for the CDR3 is TGTGCCAGCAGAGGGACTAGCGGGAGTGGGTGGGGGGAGCAGTACTTC. Translated: CASRGTSGSGWGEQYF.